This T cell receptor beta chain was obtained from a study of T cell changes during pregnancy in multiple sclerosis. The V end lost 4 bases, the J end lost 1 base, and 13 bases lay between the germline ends. Germline V lookup: CDR1 MGHRA, CDR2 YSYEKL. CDR3 length: 15 amino acids. Using immunoSEQ multiplex PCR, the repertoire was profiled, and TCRdb retains in-frame clones only, with some absent. The sample includes 60,000 to 75,000 clones, about 91% of them seen just once. The TCR originated in a female donor in good health, enrolled as a control in a pregnancy study. The sequencing used peripheral blood, collected in the second trimester of pregnancy. V is TRBV4-1 and J is TRBJ2-5; D might be TRBD1 (5 bases). The CDR3 loop reads CASSLPRQLQETQYF. The CDR3 DNA reads TGCGCCAGCAGCCTCCCCCGACAGCTCCAAGAGACCCAGTACTTC.